The rows below give T cell receptor beta chains drawn from one sample of a study of PD-L1 blockade in urothelial cancer. Sequenced by immunoSEQ multiplex PCR; TCRdb stores in-frame clones only, minus some. The data hold over 35,000 clones, with roughly 80% observed a single time. The material sequenced was PBMCs, taken around atezolizumab (anti-PD-L1) treatment. All receptors come from a man older than 75 with urothelial cancer. CDR3s include the opening cysteine and the closing phenylalanine or tryptophan. D genes are given only for firm matches. Some rows mark clone size as missing; the rest say once, few, many or name a class of expanded clone.

abundance,d_gene,v_gene,j_gene,CDR3aa,CDR3nt
NA,NA,TRBV2,TRBJ2-7,CASTARGGSGYEQYF,TGTGCCAGCACCGCTAGGGGGGGCTCGGGCTACGAGCAGTACTTC
NA,NA,TRBV30,TRBJ2-3,CAWSPYTDTQYF,TGTGCCTGGAGTCCCTACACAGATACGCAGTATTTT
NA,NA,TRBV7-2,TRBJ2-1,CASSNSEVAAYNEQFF,TGTGCCAGCAGCAATTCGGAGGTAGCGGCTTACAATGAGCAGTTCTTC
NA,TRBD2,TRBV5-1,TRBJ2-7,CASSLSTSGYSYEQYF,TGCGCCAGCAGCCTCTCGACTAGCGGGTACTCCTACGAGCAGTACTTC
NA,NA,TRBV6-5,TRBJ1-2,CASSYSTGNYGYTF,TGTGCCAGCAGTTACTCGACAGGAAACTATGGCTACACCTTC
NA,TRBD2,TRBV28,TRBJ2-3,CASSAGLAGVGYTQYF,TGTGCCAGCAGTGCCGGACTAGCGGGAGTGGGTTATACGCAGTATTTT
once,TRBD2,TRBV4-3,TRBJ2-1,CASSQGAAGEGEQFF,TGCGCCAGCAGCCAAGGAGCAGCGGGAGAAGGTGAGCAGTTCTTC
NA,TRBD2,TRBV5-1,TRBJ2-1,CASSFALAGSHNEQFF,TGCGCCAGCAGCTTTGCCCTAGCGGGTTCTCACAATGAGCAGTTCTTC
NA,NA,TRBV28,TRBJ1-3,CASTPADSGNTIYF,TGTGCCAGCACCCCGGCGGACTCTGGAAACACCATATATTTT
once,NA,TRBV5-4,TRBJ1-3,CASSLEGTGNTIYF,TGTGCCAGCAGCTTGGAGGGGACTGGAAACACCATATATTTT
NA,NA,TRBV5-8,TRBJ2-4,CASIPDSLAKNIQYF,TGTGCCAGCATCCCGGACTCTCTAGCCAAAAACATTCAGTACTTC
NA,NA,TRBV19,TRBJ1-5,CASKLGQSYSNQPQHF,TGTGCCAGTAAACTTGGACAATCTTATAGCAATCAGCCCCAGCATTTT
NA,TRBD2,TRBV28,TRBJ2-1,CASSSGLAGNNEQFF,TGTGCCAGCAGTTCCGGACTAGCGGGGAACAATGAGCAGTTCTTC
NA,TRBD1,TRBV6-1,TRBJ2-2,CASSAETGDTGELFF,TGTGCCAGCAGTGCGGAGACAGGGGACACCGGGGAGCTGTTTTTT
NA,NA,TRBV30,TRBJ1-2,CAWSRTGYGYTF,TGTGCCTGGAGTCGTACAGGCTATGGCTACACCTTC
NA,NA,TRBV25-1,TRBJ1-4,CASSGKGKGAEKLFF,TGTGCCAGCAGTGGCAAGGGCAAAGGGGCTGAAAAACTGTTTTTT
NA,TRBD1,TRBV27,TRBJ2-7,CASSSDGTVRGNPYEQYF,TGTGCCAGCAGCTCAGACGGGACAGTTCGGGGCAACCCCTACGAGCAGTACTTC
NA,NA,TRBV7-2,TRBJ1-5,CASSRNGEVSQPQHF,TGTGCCAGCAGCCGAAATGGGGAGGTGAGCCAGCCCCAGCATTTT
NA,TRBD1,TRBV19,TRBJ1-2,CASSPWTGNGYTF,TGTGCCAGTAGTCCTTGGACAGGGAATGGCTACACCTTC
NA,TRBD1,TRBV2,TRBJ2-5,CASRENPGGAETQYF,TGTGCCAGCAGGGAAAACCCAGGGGGCGCGGAGACCCAGTACTTC
NA,NA,TRBV6-1,TRBJ1-1,CASSEGQLDTEAFF,TGTGCCAGCAGTGAAGGGCAGTTGGACACTGAAGCTTTCTTT
NA,TRBD1,TRBV27,TRBJ1-2,CASSPTGDVNYGYTF,TGTGCCAGCAGTCCCACAGGGGACGTAAACTATGGCTACACCTTC
NA,NA,TRBV30,TRBJ1-1,CAWTPLTRTLNTEAFF,TGTGCCTGGACACCTTTGACGAGGACATTGAACACTGAAGCTTTCTTT
NA,NA,TRBV11-2,TRBJ1-1,CASSFQGNTEAFF,TGTGCCAGCAGCTTCCAGGGTAACACTGAAGCTTTCTTT
NA,NA,TRBV18,TRBJ1-3,CASSPGTPSGNTIYF,TGTGCCAGCTCACCAGGGACACCCTCTGGAAACACCATATATTTT
NA,NA,TRBV18,TRBJ2-2,CASSPGEDRELFF,TGTGCCAGCTCACCGGGGGAGGACCGGGAGCTGTTTTTT
NA,NA,TRBV21-1,TRBJ2-2,CASSKAQNRGLGLAGANTGELFF,TGTGCCAGCAGCAAAGCCCAGAACAGGGGGTTGGGACTAGCGGGGGCGAACACCGGGGAGCTGTTTTTT
NA,NA,TRBV5-1,TRBJ2-1,CASSSSSVPYNEQFF,TGCGCCAGCAGCTCCTCTTCGGTCCCTTACAATGAGCAGTTCTTC
NA,TRBD2,TRBV7-8,TRBJ2-1,CASSPLRLAVSSYNEQFF,TGTGCCAGCAGCCCCCTACGACTAGCGGTGAGCTCCTACAATGAGCAGTTCTTC
NA,TRBD2,TRBV19,TRBJ2-7,CASSGSGVSYEQYF,TGTGCCAGTAGTGGGAGCGGGGTATCCTACGAGCAGTACTTC
NA,NA,TRBV7-8,TRBJ1-2,CASSARGASPYGYTF,TGTGCCAGCAGTGCCCGTGGAGCGAGCCCCTATGGCTACACCTTC
NA,NA,TRBV4-3,TRBJ2-7,CASSQDTTYEQYF,TGCGCCAGCAGCCAAGATACTACCTACGAGCAGTACTTC
NA,NA,TRBV27,TRBJ2-7,CASSLSILEVSYEQYF,TGTGCCAGCAGTTTATCCATACTAGAAGTCAGTTACGAGCAGTACTTC
NA,NA,TRBV27,TRBJ1-5,CASRPDGKAVQPQHF,TGTGCCAGCAGACCGGACGGGAAGGCGGTTCAGCCCCAGCATTTT
NA,NA,TRBV11-2,TRBJ1-2,CASSYPRGVWGYTF,TGTGCCAGCAGCTACCCACGAGGTGTCTGGGGCTACACCTTC